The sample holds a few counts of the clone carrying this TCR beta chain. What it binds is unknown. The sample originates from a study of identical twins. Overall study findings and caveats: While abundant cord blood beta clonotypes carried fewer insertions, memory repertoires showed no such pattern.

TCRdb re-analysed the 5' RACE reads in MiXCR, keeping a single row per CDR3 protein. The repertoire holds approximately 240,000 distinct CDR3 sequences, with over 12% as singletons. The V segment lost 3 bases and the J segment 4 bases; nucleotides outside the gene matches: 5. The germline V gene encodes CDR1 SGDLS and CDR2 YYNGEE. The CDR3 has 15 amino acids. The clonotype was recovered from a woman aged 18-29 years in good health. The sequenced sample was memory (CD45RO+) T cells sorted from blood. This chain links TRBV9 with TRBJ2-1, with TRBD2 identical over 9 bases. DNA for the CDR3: TGTGCCAGCAGCGGGGGAGCGGGGGGATACAATGAGCAGTTCTTC. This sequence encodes CASSGGAGGYNEQFF.